The 18 T cell receptor beta chains reported below all come from one sample, sequenced in a study of blood T cells in healthy people across ages. A second roughly 6 to 12 cycle PCR used barcoded and J-beta primers. TCRdb analysed the 5' RACE reads with MiXCR anew, one entry per CDR3 protein. The table lists some 800,000 distinct CDR3 sequences, 44% of them singletons. The specimen sequenced was blood. The receptors stem from a man aged 55-75 years in good health.

The V gene is TRBV29-1, the J gene TRBJ2-3; TRBD1 aligns across 8 bases. Germline CDR1 is SQVTM and CDR2 is ANQGSEA. The CDR3 contains 13 residues. V was pared by 3 bases and J by 8 bases, with 7 bases of the junction left unmatched. The CDR3 reads CSVETDRASTQYF. The DNA of the CDR3 is TGCAGCGTTGAGACGGACAGGGCTAGTACGCAGTATTTT.

J is TRBJ2-7 and V is TRBV20-1; 8 bases are shared with TRBD1. This CDR3 contains 13 residues. J was trimmed by 5 bases and V by 6 bases; bases with no gene match: 9. CDR1 and CDR2 (germline): DFQATT, SNEGSKA (reference sequence). CDR3 bases: TGCAGTGCCCAGCAGGGGGCCTCTCACGAGCAGTACTTC. As protein: CSAQQGASHEQYF.

The chain joins TRBV4-3 to TRBJ2-5, with 8 bases matching TRBD2. The J call may not be correct, given that the DNA end is closer to TRBJ2-7. This CDR3 is 18 amino acids long. Germline CDR1 LGHNA, CDR2 YSLEER. In DNA form, the CDR3 reads TGCGCCAGCAGCCCCTTCGGTGGCCGGGGGGGCTATGGTTACGAGCAGTACTTC. It yields the protein CASSPFGGRGGYGYEQYF.

This clonotype was seen at least ten times. This rearrangement joins TRBV29-1 to TRBJ2-1; unclear D gene. V lost 1 base to trimming and J lost 4 bases, with 5 bases between them. Looked up from germline, CDR1 is SQVTM and CDR2 is ANQGSEA. CDR3 length: 12 residues. The CDR3 coding sequence is TGCAGCGTTGAAGGGTGGTACAATGAGCAGTTCTTC. It specifies CSVEGWYNEQFF.

Regarding this clonotype: A junction boundary mismatches the germline segment, possibly from a read error. V gene TRBV20-1 combines with J gene TRBJ2-5; 11 bases align to TRBD2. The germline gives CDR1 DFQATT, CDR2 SNEGSKA (reference sequence). CDR3 size: 14 residues. The CDR3 loop reads CSAKPGLAVHEQNF. CDR3 sequence (DNA): TGCAGTGCAAAACCGGGACTAGCGGTTCACGAGCAGAACTTC.

This clonotype was recorded once. A read error may account for a junction end that differs from germline. The rearrangement joins TRBV7-9 to TRBJ1-2; TRBD1 matches at 9 bases. Germline V gene lookup returns CDR1 SEHNR and CDR2 FQNEAQ (reference sequence). CDR3 length: 13 amino acids. The CDR3 loop reads CASRGTGNYGCTF. DNA of the CDR3: TGTGCCAGCAGGGGGACAGGGAACTATGGCTGCACCTTC.

This clonotype has just a few counts. V is TRBV7-2 and J is TRBJ2-3; 9 bases are a match to TRBD1. The V and J ends lost 1 base and 4 bases, in that order; junction bases with no gene match: 3. This CDR3 spans 15 amino acids. Per germline, CDR1 SGHTA and CDR2 FQGNSA. CDR3 loop: CASSLGGQGPDTQYF. CDR3 nucleotide sequence: TGTGCCAGCAGCTTAGGGGGACAGGGTCCAGATACGCAGTATTTT.

This clonotype was seen more than once but under ten times. The gene calls are TRBV4-3 and TRBJ2-5; D remains ambiguous. The germline V gene has CDR1 LGHNA and CDR2 YSLEER. V lost 1 base and J lost 1, with 10 bases in between. CDR3 size: 15 residues. This CDR3 reads CASSQVYWGQETQYF. For the CDR3, the DNA is TGCGCCAGCAGCCAAGTGTATTGGGGCCAAGAGACCCAGTACTTC.

This clonotype was picked up a small number of times. The chain employs TRBV4-3 and TRBJ2-3; D may be TRBD2 (7 bases). The CDR3 is 21 residues long. Trimming shortened V by 4 bases and J by 0 bases, and 29 bases separated the two germline ends. Germline CDR1 LGHNA, CDR2 YSLEER. The CDR3 region has the DNA TGCGCCAGCAGCCGTTTCCCCCTAGGCCCAAGGGGGGGCGCTAGCACAGATACGCAGTATTTT. Translated: CASSRFPLGPRGGASTDTQYF.

J is TRBJ1-2 and V is TRBV25-1, with 11 positions matching TRBD1. V trimming: 4 bases; J trimming: 2 bases; junction bases outside the gene matches: 12. The CDR3 extends over 18 amino acids. CDR1 is MGHDK and CDR2 is SYGVNS in the germline V gene. The CDR3 reads CASSGSPGTGGSNYGYTF. DNA for the CDR3: TGTGCCAGCAGTGGCTCACCCGGGACAGGGGGAAGCAACTATGGCTACACCTTC.

Points on this clonotype: Since a much larger clone is just one base distant, this may be a read error. The chain links TRBV10-3 to TRBJ2-1; D is possibly TRBD2 (6 bases). The CDR3 runs 14 residues. Per germline, CDR1 ENHRY and CDR2 SYGVKD. Deletions cut 2 bases from V and 6 bases from J, with 11 bases between. This chain's CDR3 is CAISEAIGGNEQFF. DNA of the CDR3: TGTGCCATCAGTGAGGCGATCGGGGGCAATGAGCAGTTCTTC.

The rearrangement uses TRBV6-6 and TRBJ2-3; D perhaps matches TRBD2 (6 bases). The germline V gene encodes CDR1 MNHNY and CDR2 SVGAGI (reference sequence). Trimming pared 6 bases from V and 10 bases from J, leaving 14 bases between. The CDR3 sequence is 12 residues long. CDR3 region: CASRGTVGAQYF. CDR3 DNA: TGTGCCAGCAGGGGGACTGTCGGTGCGCAGTATTTT.

This clonotype was seen more than once but under ten times. The chain recombines TRBV7-9 with TRBJ2-1; D ambiguous. The CDR3 is 16 residues long. The V end lost 5 bases, the J end lost 6 bases, and 20 bases lay between the germline ends. CDR1 and CDR2 from the germline V gene are SEHNR and FQNEAQ (reference sequence). CDR3 residues: CASSGPRQSVINEQFF. The CDR3 coding sequence is TGTGCCAGCAGCGGCCCGAGGCAGTCTGTTATCAATGAGCAGTTCTTC.

A few counts support this clonotype. The J gene is TRBJ2-3, the V gene TRBV11-2; 12 nucleotides align to TRBD2. The J segment lost 7 bases and the V segment lost 4 bases, leaving 6 bases of the junction unmatched. The germline V gene has CDR1 SGHAT and CDR2 FQNNGV. The CDR3 is 15 residues long. CDR3 sequence reads: CASSSQGLAGHTQYF. The CDR3 nucleotides read TGTGCCAGCAGCTCACAAGGACTAGCGGGGCATACGCAGTATTTT.

This sequence joins TRBV2 and TRBJ2-3, with 9 bases matching TRBD2. V lost 6 bases and J lost 6; bases outside the gene matches: 7. The CDR3 is 14 residues long. Germline CDR1 reads SNHLY; CDR2 reads FYNNEI. CDR3 sequence (DNA): TGTGCCAGCAGGTTGCGGGGGGGTTACGATACGCAGTATTTT. Residues: CASRLRGGYDTQYF.

The rearrangement links TRBV9 to TRBJ1-2, with TRBD1 identical over 8 bases. The V gene end was trimmed by 5 bases and the J gene end by 0 bases; junction bases not matched to a gene: 3. This CDR3 is 14 amino acids long. The germline V gene encodes CDR1 SGDLS and CDR2 YYNGEE. CDR3 DNA sequence: TGTGCCAGCAGGGGACAGGAAGCTAACTATGGCTACACCTTC. Its protein product is CASRGQEANYGYTF.

This chain joins TRBV29-1 and TRBJ2-3; no clear D. CDR3 length: 13 amino acids. CDR1 and CDR2 from the germline V gene are SQVTM and ANQGSEA. Trimming pared 8 bases from V and 1 base from J, leaving 13 bases between. CDR3 protein: CSFGIYRTDTQYF. CDR3 bases: TGCAGCTTTGGGATTTACCGCACAGATACGCAGTATTTT.

V is TRBV2 and J is TRBJ2-5; the match to TRBD2 covers 11 bases. The CDR3 covers 16 residues. Germline V lookup: CDR1 SNHLY, CDR2 FYNNEI. After removal of 3 bases from V and 6 bases from J, the junction contained 9 bases not matched to a gene. The CDR3 nucleotides read TGTGCCAGCAGTGAGGTGACTAGCGGGGTCTGGAAGACCCAGTACTTC. Amino acids: CASSEVTSGVWKTQYF. Full variable domain (missing parts from reference TRBV2 and TRBJ2-5): EPEVTQTPSHQVTQMGQEVILRCVPISNHLYFYWYRQILGQKVEFLVSFYNNEISEKSEIFDDQFSVERPDGSNFTLKIRSTKLEDSAMYFCASSEVTSGVWKTQYFGPGTRLLVL.